This T cell receptor beta chain stems from a study of T-cell memory formation after mild COVID-19. Trimming left V 6 bases short and J 0 bases short, with 12 bases between. From germline, CDR1 is SNHLY and CDR2 FYNNEI. The CDR3 contains 15 residues. MiXCR, applied by TCRdb to the 5' RACE reads, yields one record per CDR3 protein. The data hold a few hundred thousand distinct CDR3 sequences, with roughly 8.2% observed a single time. This rearrangement joins TRBV2 to TRBJ1-5; D might be TRBD1 (5 bases). This TCR came from a man between 18 and 35 years old who had mild COVID-19 (a few samples of this study predate the infection). Cell type and time point are not known. The sequencing sample was made of PBMCs or a T cell subset sorted from them (not recorded which). The CDR3 region has the DNA TGTGCCAGCAGGGAGGTTGGGGGTAGCAATCAGCCCCAGCATTTT. Translation: CASREVGGSNQPQHF.